This T cell receptor (beta chain) emerged from a study of molecular identifiers for immune sequencing clone quantification. Points from the study as a whole: Detectable among about a million naive cells, according to reports, was Jurkat TCR RNA spiked in from one cell.

TCRdb passed the PCR reads through MiXCR, listing each CDR3 protein once. The sample carries hundreds of thousands of distinct CDR3 sequences, roughly 25% recorded once. This clonotype appeared many times. Its antigen is not known. Naive CD8 sequencing libraries were generated from around 18,000 to 910,000 sorted cells, with 10%, 30% or 50% RNA as input. CDR1 is DFQATT and CDR2 is SNEGSKA in the germline V gene (reference sequence). V lost 0 bases and J lost 0; bases outside the gene matches: 8. CDR3 length: 18 amino acids. V is TRBV20-1 and J is TRBJ2-2, with TRBD2 identical over 9 bases. The sequencing sample was made of naive CD8+ T cells from blood, with Jurkat cell RNA spiked in. Subset reported: FACS-sorted CD8+CD4-CCR7+CD45RA+ naive T cells. The sequence was collected from a human donor in good health. Some libraries in this study had Jurkat cell RNA spiked in. The CDR3 sequence is CSARDLPSGNPNTGELFF. CDR3 in DNA: TGCAGTGCTAGAGATCTTCCTAGCGGGAATCCGAACACCGGGGAGCTGTTTTTT.